These 6 T cell receptor beta chains came from one sample sequenced in a study of blood T cell repertoires in COVID-19. Libraries were prepared by immunoSEQ multiplex PCR; TCRdb keeps only in-frame clonotypes and omits some of them. There are under 55,000 clones in the sample; over 75% occur only once, and 25% to 30% lies in the top ten. The sequenced material came from peripheral blood. These receptors all stem from a human donor in a cohort sampled during active COVID-19.

This chain's CDR3 is CASSQSGIPGETQYF. Written as DNA, the CDR3 is TGTGCCAGCAGCCAGTCCGGGATCCCGGGGGAGACCCAGTACTTC. The J gene is TRBJ2-5, the V gene TRBV11-3; D may be TRBD2 (5 bases). Germline V gene data show CDR1 as SGHNT and CDR2 as YENEEA. The CDR3 consists of 15 residues. V lost 5 bases to trimming and J lost 5 bases, with 18 bases between them.

The chain links TRBV6-5 to TRBJ2-1; D might be TRBD2 (5 bases). This CDR3 contains 16 residues. V lost 0 bases and J lost 2, with 11 bases in between. Germline loops: CDR1 MNHEY, CDR2 SVGAGI. CDR3 DNA sequence: TGTGCCAGCAGTTACTCTCCAGCGGTTACCTACAATGAGCAGTTCTTC. Its translation is CASSYSPAVTYNEQFF.

The V gene is TRBV9, the J gene TRBJ2-1; TRBD2 matches at 7 bases. The CDR3 length is 15 residues. Trimming took 4 bases from V and 1 from J; bases not matched to a gene: 5. Germline CDR1 SGDLS, CDR2 YYNGEE. CDR3: CASSSRGGSYNEQFF. The CDR3 nucleotides are TGTGCCAGCAGCTCCCGCGGGGGATCCTACAATGAGCAGTTCTTC. Based on the CDR3 plus reference TRBV9 and TRBJ2-1, the full variable domain is DSGVTQTPKHLITATGQRVTLRCSPRSGDLSVYWYQQSLDQGLQFLIQYYNGEERAKGNILERFSAQQFPDLHSELNLSSLELGDSALYFCASSSRGGSYNEQFFGPGTRLTVL.

This chain uses TRBV9 with TRBJ2-3; 13 nucleotides align to TRBD2. Trimming cost V 0 bases and J 0 bases; bases outside gene matches: 7. CDR3 length: 19 amino acids. Germline V gene data show CDR1 as SGDLS and CDR2 as YYNGEE. The chain's CDR3 is CASSVALTSGGTSTDTQYF. The DNA of the CDR3 is TGTGCCAGCAGCGTAGCTTTGACTAGCGGGGGGACTAGCACAGATACGCAGTATTTT.

The chain is built from TRBV5-5 and TRBJ1-1; D not certain. In germline, CDR1 is SGHKS, CDR2 YYEKEE (reference sequence). The CDR3 has 15 residues. The germline V and J ends were trimmed by 4 bases and 4 bases, with 17 bases remaining between them. CDR3: CASSLQYHVATEAFF. The DNA of the CDR3 is TGTGCCAGCAGCCTTCAGTACCATGTGGCCACTGAAGCTTTCTTT.

The rearrangement joins TRBV24-1 to TRBJ2-5, with TRBD1 matching over 8 bases. Germline V gene lookup returns CDR1 KGHDR and CDR2 SFDVKD. The CDR3 totals 15 residues. J lost 3 bases, V lost 3 bases, and 5 bases had no gene match. CDR3 protein: CATSDTTGVEETQYF. The CDR3 nucleotides are TGTGCCACCAGTGATACGACAGGGGTCGAAGAGACCCAGTACTTC.